The 25 T cell receptor beta chains presented below share a single source sample, sequenced in a study of cytomegalovirus exposure and HLA in healthy donors. It was with 60 Vbeta and 13 Jbeta primers that the PCR ran. Here immunoSEQ multiplex PCR was the method, and the copy in TCRdb shows in-frame clones only, minus some. The table includes approximately 150,000 clones, 70% to 85% detected once. The sample was PBMCs. Receptor source: a man aged 18 to 30 in good health and CMV-seronegative.

The rearrangement joins TRBV27 to TRBJ2-1; 9 nucleotides match TRBD2. The CDR3 covers 13 residues. Unmatched junction bases numbered 6, after V lost 4 bases and J lost 11 bases. Germline CDR1 is MNHEY and CDR2 is SMNVEV (reference sequence). In nucleotides, the CDR3 is TGTGCCAGCAGTTCAGCAGCGGGAGGCCAGCAGTTCTTC. Encoded protein: CASSSAAGGQQFF.

The chain has TRBV27 and TRBJ2-7, with 8 bases that match TRBD2. This CDR3 has 13 amino acids. V shed 4 bases, J shed 3 bases, and the junction held 2 bases outside the gene matches. Germline V CDR1 and CDR2: MNHEY, SMNVEV (reference sequence). This chain's CDR3 is CASSWSGSYEQYF. Written as DNA, the CDR3 is TGTGCCAGCAGTTGGAGCGGGAGCTACGAGCAGTACTTC.

The chain carries TRBV7-2 and TRBJ2-1; no reliable D call. Trimming removed 4 bases at V and 4 bases at J, with 8 bases between. The germline V gene has CDR1 SGHTA and CDR2 FQGNSA. The CDR3 runs to 13 residues. The CDR3 bases are TGTGCCAGCAGCTCCTATATTTACAATGAGCAGTTCTTC. This gives the protein CASSSYIYNEQFF.

The chain recombines TRBV7-6 with TRBJ1-1, with 7 bases lining up with TRBD1. The CDR3 sequence is 13 residues long. Germline trimming cut 5 bases from V and 11 bases from J; bases unmatched to any gene: 11. Germline-derived CDR1 and CDR2 are SGHVS and FNYEAQ. The CDR3 coding sequence is TGTGCCAGCAGCCGATCGACAGGGATGGAGGCTTTCTTT. The encoded protein is CASSRSTGMEAFF.

The chain employs TRBV5-1 and TRBJ1-1; tentative D call: TRBD1 (5 bases). CDR3 size: 13 residues. Trimming cost V 7 bases and J 1 base, with 11 bases left between them. CDR1 is SGHRS and CDR2 is YFSETQ in the germline V gene. This CDR3 reads CASYGGTNTEAFF. The DNA of the CDR3 is TGCGCCAGCTATGGAGGGACGAACACTGAAGCTTTCTTT.

The chain is built from TRBV27 and TRBJ1-6; D is ambiguous. The V gene's germline CDR1 is MNHEY and CDR2 SMNVEV (reference sequence). The CDR3 extends over 13 amino acids. With 7 bases removed from V and 5 bases from J, the gap between germline ends came to 9 bases. CDR3 DNA sequence: TGTGCCAGCACCAACCGGGATAATTCACCCCTCCACTTT. Amino acids: CASTNRDNSPLHF.

The chain couples TRBV9 to TRBJ2-7; D is uncertain. The CDR3 covers 13 residues. V lost 0 bases and J 5 bases, leaving 9 bases between the germline ends. The germline V gene encodes CDR1 SGDLS and CDR2 YYNGEE. The chain's CDR3 is CASSVGIAHEQYF. CDR3 DNA: TGTGCCAGCAGCGTAGGAATAGCCCACGAGCAGTACTTC. Looking up the rest from reference TRBV9 and TRBJ2-7 gives the full variable domain: DSGVTQTPKHLITATGQRVTLRCSPRSGDLSVYWYQQSLDQGLQFLIQYYNGEERAKGNILERFSAQQFPDLHSELNLSSLELGDSALYFCASSVGIAHEQYFGPGTRLTVT.

This chain joins TRBV6-5 and TRBJ1-2, with a weak D call TRBD1 (6 bases). Germline V lookup: CDR1 MNHEY, CDR2 SVGAGI. Trimming took off 6 bases at V and 5 bases at J, with 13 bases between the two ends. The CDR3 covers 13 residues. The CDR3 DNA reads TGTGCCAGCAGCTTATTACAGGGTTATGGCTACACCTTC. It yields the protein CASSLLQGYGYTF.

V gene TRBV6-1 combines with J gene TRBJ2-7, with 8 bases aligning to TRBD2. CDR3 size: 14 residues. Germline CDR1 reads MNHNS; CDR2 reads SASEGT. V was clipped by 4 bases and J by 6 bases; unmatched bases: 8. CDR3 region: CASSVTGGRGEQYF. CDR3 coding DNA: TGTGCCAGCAGTGTGACGGGAGGGCGAGGCGAGCAGTACTTC.

The rearrangement links TRBV7-9 to TRBJ2-3, with 8 bases that match TRBD1. CDR1 is SEHNR, CDR2 FQNEAQ, per germline (reference sequence). With V trimmed by 5 bases and J by 1 base, 5 bases remained unmatched. The CDR3 totals 15 residues. The CDR3, as DNA: TGTGCCAGCAGCCATGGACAGGGTGGCACAGATACGCAGTATTTT. It encodes CASSHGQGGTDTQYF.

This chain connects TRBV6-5 to TRBJ2-2; TRBD1 matches at 8 bases. CDR1 and CDR2 (germline): MNHEY, SVGAGI. The V and J ends lost 4 bases and 0 bases, in that order; junction bases with no gene match: 1. This CDR3 spans 15 amino acids. The CDR3: CASSWDRSNTGELFF. In DNA, the CDR3 is TGTGCCAGCAGTTGGGACAGGTCGAACACCGGGGAGCTGTTTTTT.

The chain employs TRBV14 and TRBJ2-1; the D gene is possibly TRBD1 (6 bases). The V end lost 5 bases, the J end lost 3 bases, and 11 bases lay between the germline ends. Germline V gene sequence: CDR1 SGHDN, CDR2 FVKESK. This CDR3 spans 14 amino acids. The CDR3 DNA reads TGTGCCAGCAGCTTTAGGGACAACTACAATGAGCAGTTCTTC. Translating gives CASSFRDNYNEQFF.

The chain uses TRBV7-2 and TRBJ2-1; TRBD2 matches at 7 bases. The CDR3 is made up of 16 amino acids. Per germline, CDR1 SGHTA and CDR2 FQGNSA. Trimming cost V 1 base and J 3 bases; bases outside gene matches: 6. CDR3 sequence (DNA): TGTGCCAGCAGCTTAGACAGCGGGATGCTCTACAATGAGCAGTTCTTC. Its translation: CASSLDSGMLYNEQFF.

This chain connects TRBV9 to TRBJ1-2; D uncertain. Trimming shortened V by 0 bases and J by 5 bases, and 11 bases separated the two germline ends. Germline CDR1 and CDR2: SGDLS and YYNGEE. The CDR3 sequence is 14 residues long. CDR3 loop: CASSVAGLPYGYTF. The CDR3 region has the DNA TGTGCCAGCAGCGTAGCTGGCCTTCCTTATGGCTACACCTTC.

The rearrangement uses TRBV30 and TRBJ1-5, with D perhaps matching TRBD1 (6 bases). The germline CDR1 and CDR2 sequences are GTSNPN and SVGIG (reference sequence). This CDR3 region has 13 residues. Trimming pared 0 bases from V and 6 bases from J, leaving 9 bases between. The CDR3 coding sequence is TGTGCCTGGAGTGTACAGGGCGTTCAGCCCCAGCATTTT. Amino acids: CAWSVQGVQPQHF.

The chain links TRBV28 to TRBJ2-5; tentative D call: TRBD2 (6 bases). Per germline, CDR1 MDHEN and CDR2 SYDVKM. The CDR3 consists of 11 residues. With 10 bases removed from V and 4 bases from J, the gap between germline ends came to 10 bases. DNA of the CDR3: TGTGCCACTCGGAGGGGAGAGACCCAGTACTTC. Protein product: CATRRGETQYF.

This clone was seen just once. V and J are TRBV10-3 and TRBJ1-1; tentatively, D is TRBD1 (6 bases). V lost 5 bases and J lost 6, with 16 bases in between. The length of the CDR3 is 14 residues. The germline CDR1 and CDR2 sequences are ENHRY and SYGVKD. The CDR3 reads CAISISTGSAEAFF. CDR3 in DNA: TGTGCCATCAGTATAAGTACAGGGAGCGCTGAAGCTTTCTTT.

V gene TRBV27 combines with J gene TRBJ2-1; 11 nucleotides agree with TRBD2. Germline V gives CDR1 MNHEY, CDR2 SMNVEV (reference sequence). The trim removed 3 bases at V and 4 bases at J, leaving 8 bases unmatched. This CDR3 is 17 amino acids long. CDR3 bases: TGTGCCAGCAGTTTCCGGGGACTAGCGGAGGTTTACAATGAGCAGTTCTTC. Translating gives CASSFRGLAEVYNEQFF.

The J gene is TRBJ2-1, the V gene TRBV4-1; tentative D call: TRBD1 (5 bases). This CDR3 has 15 amino acids. The germline CDR1 and CDR2 sequences are MGHRA and YSYEKL. V was pared by 1 base and J by 0 bases, with 7 bases between. CDR3 sequence: CASSQAQGSYNEQFF. CDR3 coding DNA: TGCGCCAGCAGCCAAGCCCAGGGCTCCTACAATGAGCAGTTCTTC.

The rearrangement joins TRBV10-3 to TRBJ2-7, with D hard to call. This CDR3 has 14 residues. Deletions cut 2 bases from V and 0 bases from J, with 8 bases between. Looked up from germline, CDR1 is ENHRY and CDR2 is SYGVKD. CDR3 loop: CAISEGHRSYEQYF. In DNA, the CDR3 is TGTGCCATCAGTGAGGGCCACCGCTCCTACGAGCAGTACTTC.

The rearrangement uses TRBV13 and TRBJ1-3; perhaps TRBD1 as D (5 bases). The CDR3 spans 16 residues. Germline CDR1 and CDR2: PRHDT and FYEKMQ (reference sequence). V dropped 3 bases and J dropped 6 bases, with 18 bases sitting between them. CDR3 nucleotides: TGTGCCAGCAGCTTCCCTTCCGAAGGGGCGGAAAACACCATATATTTT. This translates into CASSFPSEGAENTIYF.

The chain joins TRBV4-2 to TRBJ1-2; 10 positions match TRBD1. The CDR3 covers 18 residues. Germline trimming cut 0 bases from V and 4 bases from J; bases unmatched to any gene: 11. The germline V gene has CDR1 LGHNA and CDR2 YNFKEQ. In DNA form, the CDR3 reads TGTGCCAGCAGCCAAGAGTTTCGGGACAGGGGTTTTTTCTATGGCTACACCTTC. Residues: CASSQEFRDRGFFYGYTF.

The chain has TRBV9 and TRBJ2-1; a possible D gene is TRBD1 (6 bases). Trimming removed 0 bases at V and 9 bases at J, with 13 bases between. Germline assignment: CDR1 SGDLS and CDR2 YYNGEE. The CDR3 is 14 amino acids. The CDR3 coding sequence is TGTGCCAGCAGCGTAGTTTCTCAGGGGACTGAGCAGTTCTTC. It yields the protein CASSVVSQGTEQFF.

The V and J genes are TRBV27 and TRBJ1-2; 8 nucleotides align to TRBD1. The CDR3 consists of 13 residues. Unmatched junction bases numbered 11, after V lost 5 bases and J lost 12 bases. From germline, CDR1 is MNHEY and CDR2 SMNVEV (reference sequence). This chain's CDR3 is CASSPGQGRQDTF. The CDR3 DNA reads TGTGCCAGCAGTCCTGGACAGGGACGGCAGGACACCTTC.

The chain employs TRBV5-4 and TRBJ2-2; D possibly corresponds to TRBD1 (5 bases). The CDR3 runs to 16 residues. Trimming took 0 bases from V and 0 from J, leaving 9 bases between them. Germline values: CDR1 SGHNT, CDR2 YYREEE (reference sequence). The CDR3 here is CASSLGGRANTGELFF. DNA for the CDR3: TGTGCCAGCAGCTTGGGGGGCAGGGCGAACACCGGGGAGCTGTTTTTT.